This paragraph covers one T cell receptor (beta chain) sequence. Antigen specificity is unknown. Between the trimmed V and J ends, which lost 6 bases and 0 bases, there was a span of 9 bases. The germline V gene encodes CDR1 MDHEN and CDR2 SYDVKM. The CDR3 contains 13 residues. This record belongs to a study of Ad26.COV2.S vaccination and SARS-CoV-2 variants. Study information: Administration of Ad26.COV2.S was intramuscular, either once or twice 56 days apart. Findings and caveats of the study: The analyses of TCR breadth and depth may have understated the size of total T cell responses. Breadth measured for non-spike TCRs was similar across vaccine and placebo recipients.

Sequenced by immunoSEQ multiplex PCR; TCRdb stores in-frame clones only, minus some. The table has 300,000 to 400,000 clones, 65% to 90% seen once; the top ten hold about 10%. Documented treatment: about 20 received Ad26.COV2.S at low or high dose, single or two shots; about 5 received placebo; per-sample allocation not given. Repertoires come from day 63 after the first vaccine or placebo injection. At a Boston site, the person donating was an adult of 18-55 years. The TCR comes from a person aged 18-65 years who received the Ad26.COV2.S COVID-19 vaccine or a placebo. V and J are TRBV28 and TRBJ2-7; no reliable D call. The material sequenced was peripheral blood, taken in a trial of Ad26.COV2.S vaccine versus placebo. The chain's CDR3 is CASSLADSYEQYF. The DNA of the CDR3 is TGTGCCAGCAGCTTGGCGGACTCCTACGAGCAGTACTTC.